Listed here are 12 T cell receptor beta chains from one sample, sequenced in a study of CD8+CD57+ T cells in acquired aplastic anemia. It was patients with CD8+CD57+ cell expansion by flow cytometry who were chosen for sequencing. CDR3 and TCR beta VDJ profiling relied on a genomic DNA template. TCRdb re-called the reads with MiXCR, one entry per CDR3 protein. The sample includes approximately 80,000 distinct CDR3 sequences, under 80% of them seen just once. Material: sorted CD4+, CD8+, or CD8+CD57+ T cells (not recorded which) from PBMCs. All receptors derive from a human donor with aplastic anemia.

This CDR3 reads CASSVATPNEQFF. CDR3 DNA sequence: TGTGCCAGCAGCGTAGCGACGCCGAATGAGCAGTTCTTC. This rearrangement joins TRBV9 to TRBJ2-1, with D hard to call. The V end lost 0 bases, the J end lost 7 bases, and 8 bases lay between the germline ends. The length of the CDR3 is 13 residues. From germline, CDR1 is SGDLS and CDR2 YYNGEE.

V and J are TRBV4-2 and TRBJ2-2, with 11 positions matching TRBD1. The germline V gene encodes CDR1 LGHNA and CDR2 YNFKEQ. The CDR3 is 15 residues long. Trimming cost V 4 bases and J 5 bases; bases outside gene matches: 3. CDR3 residues: CASSPGQGGTGELFF. Written as DNA, the CDR3 is TGTGCCAGCAGCCCGGGACAGGGGGGGACCGGGGAGCTGTTTTTT.

The chain has TRBV5-1 and TRBJ2-1; D possibly corresponds to TRBD1 (5 bases). CDR3 length: 13 residues. CDR1 SGHRS and CDR2 YFSETQ come from the germline V gene. V lost 5 bases and J lost 5, with 11 bases in between. The CDR3 protein is CASRDDSHNEQFF. The CDR3 nucleotides are TGCGCCAGCAGAGACGACAGCCACAATGAGCAGTTCTTC.

The V call is TRBV29-1, the J call TRBJ2-7; 7 nucleotides line up with TRBD1. Germline trimming cut 7 bases from V and 3 bases from J; bases unmatched to any gene: 9. The CDR3 extends over 13 amino acids. CDR1 SQVTM and CDR2 ANQGSEA come from the germline V gene. CDR3 residues: CSARTGRSYEQYF. The CDR3, as DNA: TGCAGCGCCCGGACAGGAAGAAGCTACGAGCAGTACTTC.

The chain carries TRBV19 and TRBJ1-1; perhaps TRBD1 as D (6 bases). Germline V gene data show CDR1 as LNHDA and CDR2 as SQIVND (reference sequence). The CDR3 consists of 15 residues. Trimming pared 6 bases from V and 2 bases from J, leaving 16 bases between. CDR3 in DNA: TGTGCCAGTAGCTCTACTTCGACAGGAAACACTGAAGCTTTCTTT. Its translation: CASSSTSTGNTEAFF.

The V and J genes are TRBV7-2 and TRBJ2-7; weak D call: TRBD2 (5 bases). CDR1 and CDR2 (germline): SGHTA, FQGNSA. The length of the CDR3 is 14 residues. The V end lost 6 bases, the J end lost 5 bases, and 17 bases lay between the germline ends. The DNA of the CDR3 is TGTGCCAGCAGTCTTCCCACTAGTTTACACGAGCAGTACTTC. Amino acid sequence: CASSLPTSLHEQYF.

This rearrangement joins TRBV7-3 to TRBJ2-1, with D hard to call. The CDR3 runs 19 residues. Per the germline V gene, CDR1 is SGHTA and CDR2 is FQGTGA. Trimming pared 1 base from V and 8 bases from J, leaving 27 bases between. For the CDR3, the DNA is TGTGCCAGCAGCTTAAAAACGGCGAGCGAAGAACTGGGGTGGGATGAGCAGTTCTTC. Translating gives CASSLKTASEELGWDEQFF.

This clonotype was picked up a small number of times. The J gene is TRBJ2-1, the V gene TRBV10-1; 10 nucleotides match TRBD1. The V segment lost 8 bases and the J segment 4 bases; nucleotides outside the gene matches: 8. Per the germline V gene, CDR1 is WNHNN and CDR2 is SYGVQD (reference sequence). This CDR3 comprises 15 residues. The CDR3 sequence is CASPTWDRGYNEQFF. The CDR3, as DNA: TGCGCCAGCCCGACGTGGGACAGGGGTTACAATGAGCAGTTCTTC.

The chain couples TRBV11-2 to TRBJ2-1, with D possibly being TRBD2 (6 bases). V lost 4 bases and J 7 bases, leaving 17 bases between the germline ends. The CDR3 runs 15 residues. Germline CDR1 reads SGHAT; CDR2 reads FQNNGV. The CDR3 loop is CASSSRNGGGNEQFF. The DNA of the CDR3 is TGTGCCAGCAGCTCTAGGAACGGGGGTGGGAATGAGCAGTTCTTC.

This clonotype came up a few times. The rearrangement uses TRBV24-1 and TRBJ1-1, with D uncertain. The germline V gene has CDR1 KGHDR and CDR2 SFDVKD. CDR3 size: 13 residues. The V end was cut by 3 bases, the J end by 4 bases, with 8 bases between. CDR3 residues: CATSDDMGTEAFF. The DNA for the CDR3 is TGTGCCACCAGTGATGACATGGGCACTGAAGCTTTCTTT.

V gene TRBV2 combines with J gene TRBJ2-7, with TRBD1 as a possible D gene (5 bases). Germline CDR1 is SNHLY and CDR2 is FYNNEI. This CDR3 has 11 amino acids. V was cut by 6 bases and J by 6 bases, with 9 bases left in between. Written as DNA, the CDR3 is TGTGCCAGCAGACAGGCCTCCGAGCAGTACTTC. The encoded protein is CASRQASEQYF.

This clonotype was recorded many times. CDR3 bases: TGTGCCAGCAGCTTGGAGCGTTTACGGACAGGGGGCAGCGAGCAGTACTTC. It translates to CASSLERLRTGGSEQYF. The V call is TRBV5-4, the J call TRBJ2-7; 11 positions match TRBD1. From germline, CDR1 is SGHNT and CDR2 YYREEE (reference sequence). V trimming: 0 bases; J trimming: 6 bases; junction bases outside the gene matches: 11. This CDR3 comprises 17 residues.